Here is one T cell receptor beta chain with its context. Its antigen is currently unknown. This CDR3 contains 14 residues. Germline V gene lookup returns CDR1 SNHLY and CDR2 FYNNEI. V shed 6 bases, J shed 6 bases, and the junction held 7 bases outside the gene matches. This entry is derived from a study of T cell repertoires in cytomegalovirus infection. One entry per CDR3 protein results from TCRdb running MiXCR on the reads. The sample yields around 770,000 distinct CDR3 sequences, 29% seen once. Notes on the study in general: What dominated the ex vivo response were HLA-C-restricted CMV-specific TCR beta clonotypes.

The chain couples TRBV2 to TRBJ1-1; 10 positions match TRBD1. This specimen consisted of cultured CD8+ T cells from PBMCs, obtained from culture after CMV antigen stimulation. The clonotype originates from a human donor in good health (CMV status not recorded). Some clones in this sample may be carry-over from other donors' samples. The CDR3 nucleotides are TGTGCCAGCAGGGACAGGGGGATTAGGGCTGAAGCTTTCTTT. Translation gives CASRDRGIRAEAFF. The full variable domain, rest sourced from reference TRBV2 and TRBJ1-1, is EPEVTQTPSHQVTQMGQEVILRCVPISNHLYFYWYRQILGQKVEFLVSFYNNEISEKSEIFDDQFSVERPDGSNFTLKIRSTKLEDSAMYFCASRDRGIRAEAFFGQGTRLTVV.